The T cell receptor beta chain under discussion was sequenced for a study of shared clonotypes between healthy human individuals. For the study at large: Donors had three CD4 naive, three CD4 memory, two CD8 naive and one CD8 memory plate apiece.

Generated by immunoSEQ multiplex PCR, the TCRdb table keeps only in-frame clones and is missing some. Of millions of clones in the sample, about 94% were seen once. Terminally differentiated effector memory CD45RA+ cells were excluded by CCR7 positive selection of CD45RO-negative cells. The CDR3 contains 12 residues. The germline CDR1 and CDR2 sequences are SQVTM and ANQGSEA. Trimming stripped 4 bases from V and 4 bases from J, with 10 bases between. The TCR sequence derives from a man aged 18 to 29 in good health. The chain has TRBV29-1 and TRBJ2-5; no clear D. The sequencing sample was made of naive CD8+ T cells sorted from blood. CDR3 region: CSVGDWGETQYF. The CDR3 nucleotides read TGCAGCGTTGGAGATTGGGGAGAGACCCAGTACTTC.